This T cell receptor beta chain was captured in a study of identical twins (dated by TCRdb to the mid-2010s). Notes on the research overall: The study deep-sequenced TCR alpha and beta repertoires from monozygotic twins, unrelated adults of various ages and cord blood to test whether fetal clonotypes persist. To rule out contamination, the twin experiments were replicated at different times with different library preparation protocols.

Library method: 5' RACE. Sequencing was carried out with an Illumina HiSeq 2000. Template switching added a universal primer binding site, and the final cDNA carried a unique molecular identifier that allowed TCR cDNA molecules to be counted accurately. Specific primers in the conserved constant-segment region were used to synthesize first-strand cDNA for the TCR alpha and beta chains. To control for contamination, every cDNA library was double barcoded, receiving both a SMART-Mk sample barcode and Illumina barcodes. TruSeq adapter sequences along with Illumina sample barcodes were introduced in two successive PCR steps. TCR alpha and beta cDNA libraries were sequenced on the Illumina HiSeq platform with custom primers. As for the original processing: MiGEC processed the raw reads to extract unique molecular identifiers, while MiXCR was used to determine the CDR3 positions. Recombination models were inferred per individual with the repgenHMM and IGoR tools using an EM algorithm. Shared clonotype analysis was performed with the tcR package in R, normalizing sharing by the product of cloneset sizes. To study raw recombination without the effects of thymic and clonal selection, out-of-frame nonproductive sequences were analyzed. TCRdb took the public reads, trimmed them with fastp at Q25, ran MiXCR for clone calling and kept in-frame beta chains. Rows with a matching CDR3 protein are joined into one entry that keeps the most common DNA and genes. The V and J calls follow TCRdb's processing rather than the paper's. This sample comprises over 500,000 distinct CDR3 sequences, 20% to 25% of them detected only once. The ten largest clones take up roughly 0.9% of the sample.

The table lists this clonotype with a few counts. Its antigen is unknown. Base quality data are lacking; no much larger clone is found one base away. Only healthy Caucasian donors were included. Three pairs of female monozygotic twins, all aged about 18 to 30 years, were included in the twin cohort. CD4+ and CD8+ T cell populations were isolated with positive isolation kits from Invitrogen. From the cysteine through the phenylalanine, the CDR3 covers 13 amino acids. CDR3 DNA only is kept here, 39 bases in frame from base 1. The CDR1 and CDR2 encoded by the germline V gene (reference sequence) are MNHNY and SVGAGI. V has 6 bases trimmed and J has 15 bases trimmed; junction bases matching no gene number 10. General findings and caveats noted by the study authors: Compared with coincidental sharing between unrelated individuals, out-of-frame TCR alpha sequences shared between twins showed an excess of sequences with low generation probability. In monozygotic twins, out-of-frame TCR alpha sharing was systematically underestimated by recombination models, although the models agreed with sharing between unrelated individuals. Zero-insertion analyses could be partly confounded by invariant T cells such as MAIT and iNKT, although diverse VJ usage argued against such confounding for most clonotypes. Fewer insertions were carried by abundant cord blood beta clonotypes, a similar but weaker trend appeared in young adult naive repertoires, and no such trend appeared in memory repertoires. A weaker excess of twin sharing was found in beta out-of-frame sequences because the signal-to-noise ratio was lowered by fewer shared sequences. Conclusions relied on cross-sectional statistical analysis, since the same donors could not be followed over many years.

These same data were also listed under a study on T cells expressing NK-cell markers. As that second paper reports: Three sorted T-cell subsets (CD3+CD56+NKG2C+, CD3+CD56+NKG2C- and CD3+CD56-NKG2C+) from about 8 donors had their TCR beta-chain repertoires profiled. Among the eight sequenced donors, seven were HCMV-seropositive and one was HCMV-seronegative. To restrict sorting to alphabetaTCR-expressing T cells, an anti-gammadeltaTCR antibody was added in several experiments. In more than five donors, the dominant CD3+CD56+NKG2C+ clonotypes were found to rank among the top 10 CD8+ clonotypes and to make up about 1.0-7.5% of CD8+ T cells. Those dominant clonotypes were again the most abundant among CD3+CD56-NKG2C+ cells in four donors, at about 28.3-65%. Whether the expanded NKG2C-expressing T cell clones were specific for HCMV antigens was left unclear. Randomly selected healthy volunteers, three men and five women, were used as the eight sequenced donors. HCMV serostatus was determined by detecting HCMV-specific IgG in serum with a commercial ELISA kit. MIGEC was used to demultiplex reads and group reads by UMI, and MiTCR was used to assemble and quantify clonotypes. Only TCR cDNA sequences supported by at least two reads were kept to exclude erroneous sequences. The tcR package was used for downstream repertoire analysis, with clonotypes matched between fractions based on CDR3 nucleotide sequence plus V segment. VDJmatch was used to annotate antigen specificity against VDJdb, with one amino acid substitution in CDR3 allowed.

The sequence came from a woman aged 18-29 years in good health. The chain employs TRBV6-6 and TRBJ2-1, and 11 junction bases match TRBD2. The material sequenced was CD4+ T cells sorted from blood. For the CDR3, the sequence is CASRSTSGDLLFF. The DNA sequence follows: TGTGCCAGCAGATCGACTAGCGGGGACCTGCTGTTCTTC.